Given below is one T cell receptor (beta chain) in context. Its antigen remains unknown. CDR1 and CDR2 (germline): MDHEN, SYDVKM. CDR3 length equals 14 residues. Trimming took off 5 bases at V and 4 bases at J, with 9 bases between the two ends. This sample is drawn from a study of T cell responses to AZD1222 COVID-19 vaccine. Study in general: Second-dose timings of about 4 or about 12 weeks were pooled. Broader study findings: There were mostly white British donors and more females than males, and clonal diversity was possibly underestimated. Just a handful of AZD1222 recipients tested seropositive at baseline.

TCRdb keeps only in-frame clones here, not all; method: immunoSEQ multiplex PCR. The table has over 140,000 clones, roughly 92% seen once; the top ten hold 5%. The V and J genes are TRBV28 and TRBJ2-6; D is uncertain. Sequences were derived from peripheral blood, sampled on day 0 of AZD1222 vaccination. The TCR comes from an adult in good health. The CDR3 DNA is TGTGCCAGCAGTCCCCTAGGGGGGGCCAACGTCCTGACTTTC. Translation: CASSPLGGANVLTF.